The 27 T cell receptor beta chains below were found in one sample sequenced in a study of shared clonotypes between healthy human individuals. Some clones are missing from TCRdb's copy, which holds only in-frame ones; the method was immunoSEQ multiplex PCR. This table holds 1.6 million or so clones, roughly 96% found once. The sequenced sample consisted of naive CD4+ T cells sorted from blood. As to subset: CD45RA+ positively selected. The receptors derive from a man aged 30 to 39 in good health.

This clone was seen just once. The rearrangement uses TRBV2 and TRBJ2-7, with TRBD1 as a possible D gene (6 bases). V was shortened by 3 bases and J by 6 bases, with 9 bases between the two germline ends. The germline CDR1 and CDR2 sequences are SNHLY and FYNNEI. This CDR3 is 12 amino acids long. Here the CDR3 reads CASSDRGSEQYF. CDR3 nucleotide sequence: TGTGCCAGCAGTGACAGGGGATCCGAGCAGTACTTC.

The CDR3, as DNA: TGTGCCAGCAGCATACGGACTAGTCTTTCCGAGCAGTACTTC. Translated, it gives CASSIRTSLSEQYF. V is TRBV7-9 and J is TRBJ2-7; 7 bases map to TRBD2. There are 14 residues in the CDR3. Germline lookup yields CDR1 SEHNR and CDR2 FQNEAQ (reference sequence). The ends lost 5 bases at V and 6 bases at J; junction bases unmatched: 10.

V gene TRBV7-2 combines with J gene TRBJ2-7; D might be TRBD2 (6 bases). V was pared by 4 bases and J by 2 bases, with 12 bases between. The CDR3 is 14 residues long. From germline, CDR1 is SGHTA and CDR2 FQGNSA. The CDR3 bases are TGTGCCAGCAGCTCGCGGGACTTCACCTACGAGCAGTACTTC. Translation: CASSSRDFTYEQYF. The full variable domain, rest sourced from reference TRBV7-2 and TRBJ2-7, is GAGVSQSPSNKVTEKGKDVELRCDPISGHTALYWYRQSLGQGLEFLIYFQGNSAPDKSGLPSDRFSAERTGGSVSTLTIQRTQQEDSAVYLCASSSRDFTYEQYFGPGTRLTVT.

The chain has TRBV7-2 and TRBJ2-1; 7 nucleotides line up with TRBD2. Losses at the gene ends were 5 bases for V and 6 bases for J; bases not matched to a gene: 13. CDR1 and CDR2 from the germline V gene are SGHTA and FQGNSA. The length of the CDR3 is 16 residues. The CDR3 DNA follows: TGTGCCAGCAGCCCTCCTGTCACTAGCGTTGGCAATGAGCAGTTCTTC. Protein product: CASSPPVTSVGNEQFF.

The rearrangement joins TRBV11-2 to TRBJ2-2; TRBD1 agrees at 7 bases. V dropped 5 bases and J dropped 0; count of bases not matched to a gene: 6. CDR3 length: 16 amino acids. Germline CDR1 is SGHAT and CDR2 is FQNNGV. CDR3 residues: CASSDTGTANTGELFF. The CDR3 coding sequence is TGTGCCAGCAGCGATACCGGGACAGCGAACACCGGGGAGCTGTTTTTT.

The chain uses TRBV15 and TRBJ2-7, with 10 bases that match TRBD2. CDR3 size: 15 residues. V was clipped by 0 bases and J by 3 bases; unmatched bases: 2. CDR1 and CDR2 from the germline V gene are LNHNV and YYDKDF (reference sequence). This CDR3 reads CATSREPSGSYEQYF. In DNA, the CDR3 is TGTGCCACCAGCAGAGAACCTAGCGGGAGCTACGAGCAGTACTTC.

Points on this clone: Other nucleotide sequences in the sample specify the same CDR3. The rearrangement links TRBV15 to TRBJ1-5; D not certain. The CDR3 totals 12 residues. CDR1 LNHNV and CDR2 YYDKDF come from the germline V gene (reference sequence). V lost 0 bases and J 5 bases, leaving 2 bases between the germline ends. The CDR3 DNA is TGTGCCACCAGCAGAGATCATCAGCCCCAGCATTTT. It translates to CATSRDHQPQHF.

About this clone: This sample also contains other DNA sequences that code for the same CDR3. The CDR3 bases are TGTGCCAGCTCCCGGACTAGCGGCTACGAGCAGTACTTC. Translating it yields CASSRTSGYEQYF. V and J are TRBV18 and TRBJ2-7; 10 nucleotides align to TRBD2. CDR3 length equals 13 residues. Trimming at V came to 6 bases and at J to 3 bases, leaving 2 bases not matched to a gene. Germline CDR1 and CDR2: KGHSH and LQKENI. The complete variable domain, with remaining parts taken from reference TRBV18 and TRBJ2-7, reads NAGVMQNPRHLVRRRGQEARLRCSPMKGHSHVYWYRQLPEEGLKFMVYLQKENIIDESGMPKERFSAEFPKEGPSILRIQQVVRGDSAAYFCASSRTSGYEQYFGPGTRLTVT.

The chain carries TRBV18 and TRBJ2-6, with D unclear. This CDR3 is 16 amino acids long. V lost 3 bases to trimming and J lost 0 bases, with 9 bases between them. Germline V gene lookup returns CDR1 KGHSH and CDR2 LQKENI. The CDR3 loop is CASSPGRNSGANVLTF. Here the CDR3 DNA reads TGTGCCAGCTCACCCGGACGGAACTCTGGGGCCAACGTCCTGACTTTC. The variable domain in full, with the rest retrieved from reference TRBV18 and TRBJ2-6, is NAGVMQNPRHLVRRRGQEARLRCSPMKGHSHVYWYRQLPEEGLKFMVYLQKENIIDESGMPKERFSAEFPKEGPSILRIQQVVRGDSAAYFCASSPGRNSGANVLTFGAGSRLTVL.

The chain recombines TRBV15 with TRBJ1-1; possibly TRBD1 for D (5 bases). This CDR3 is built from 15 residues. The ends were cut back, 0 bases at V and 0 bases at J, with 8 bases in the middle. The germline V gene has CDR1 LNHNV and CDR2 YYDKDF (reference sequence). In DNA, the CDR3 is TGTGCCACCAGCAGAGAACCGACAGTGAACACTGAAGCTTTCTTT. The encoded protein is CATSREPTVNTEAFF.

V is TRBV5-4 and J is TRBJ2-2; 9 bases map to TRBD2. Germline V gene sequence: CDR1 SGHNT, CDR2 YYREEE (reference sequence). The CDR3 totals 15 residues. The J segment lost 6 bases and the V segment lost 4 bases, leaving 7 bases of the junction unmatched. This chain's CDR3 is CASSPGTSIPGELFF. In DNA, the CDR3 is TGTGCCAGCAGCCCAGGGACTAGCATCCCCGGGGAGCTGTTTTTT.

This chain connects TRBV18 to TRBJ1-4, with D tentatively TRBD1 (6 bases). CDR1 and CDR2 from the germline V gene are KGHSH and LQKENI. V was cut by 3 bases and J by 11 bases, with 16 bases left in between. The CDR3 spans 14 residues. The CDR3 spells CASSPGRGVLKLFF. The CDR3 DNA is TGTGCCAGCTCACCGGGCAGGGGCGTTTTGAAACTGTTTTTT.

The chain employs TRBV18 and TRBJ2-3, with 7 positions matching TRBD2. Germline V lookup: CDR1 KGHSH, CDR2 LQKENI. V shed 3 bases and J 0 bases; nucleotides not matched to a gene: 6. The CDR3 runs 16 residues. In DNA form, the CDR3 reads TGTGCCAGCTCACCCGGAGTAGCGGGTAGCACAGATACGCAGTATTTT. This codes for CASSPGVAGSTDTQYF.

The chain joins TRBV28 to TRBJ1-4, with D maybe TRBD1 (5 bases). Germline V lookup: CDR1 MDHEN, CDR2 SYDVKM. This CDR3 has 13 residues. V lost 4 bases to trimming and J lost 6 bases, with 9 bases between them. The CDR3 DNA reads TGTGCCAGCAGTTCCGGGGGGGATGAAAAACTGTTTTTT. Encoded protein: CASSSGGDEKLFF.

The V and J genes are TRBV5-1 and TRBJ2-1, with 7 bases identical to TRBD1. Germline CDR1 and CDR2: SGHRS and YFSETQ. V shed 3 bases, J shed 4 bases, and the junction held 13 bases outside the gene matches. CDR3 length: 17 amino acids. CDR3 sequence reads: CASSSGLLDRTYNEQFF. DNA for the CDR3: TGCGCCAGCAGCTCTGGACTGTTGGACAGGACTTACAATGAGCAGTTCTTC.

The CDR3 nucleotides are TGCGCCAGCAAATCAAATAGTTGGACAGGGAACACCGGGGAGCTGTTTTTT. Encoded protein: CASKSNSWTGNTGELFF. The V call is TRBV10-2, the J call TRBJ2-2; the match to TRBD1 covers 7 bases. CDR3 length: 17 residues. Germline values: CDR1 WSHSY, CDR2 SAAADI. V shed 7 bases, J shed 1 base, and the junction held 12 bases outside the gene matches.

The CDR3 DNA reads as TGTGCCAGCAGACCACAGGGAGTCCGGGGGCCCCAGCATTTT. Amino acid sequence: CASRPQGVRGPQHF. The chain couples TRBV6-6 to TRBJ1-5, with a possible D match to TRBD1 (6 bases). Per germline, CDR1 MNHNY and CDR2 SVGAGI (reference sequence). V lost 6 bases to trimming and J lost 9 bases, with 18 bases between them. There are 14 residues in the CDR3.

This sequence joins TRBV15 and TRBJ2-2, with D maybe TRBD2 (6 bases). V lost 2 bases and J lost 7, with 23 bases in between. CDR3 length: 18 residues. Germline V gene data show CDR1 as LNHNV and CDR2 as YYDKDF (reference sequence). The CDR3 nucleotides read TGTGCCACCAGCAGATTCGCTAGCGTCTCCGCGAGCCTCGGGGAGCTGTTTTTT. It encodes CATSRFASVSASLGELFF. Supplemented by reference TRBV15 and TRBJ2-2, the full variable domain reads DAMVIQNPRYQVTQFGKPVTLSCSQTLNHNVMYWYQQKSSQAPKLLFHYYDKDFNNEADTPDNFQSRRPNTSFCFLDIRSPGLGDTAMYLCATSRFASVSASLGELFFGEGSRLTVL.

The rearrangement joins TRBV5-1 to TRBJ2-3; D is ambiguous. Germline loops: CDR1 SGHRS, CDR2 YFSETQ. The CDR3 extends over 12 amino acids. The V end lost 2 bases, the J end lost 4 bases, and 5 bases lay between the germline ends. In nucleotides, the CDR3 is TGCGCCAGCAGCTTTCACGCAGATACGCAGTATTTT. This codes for CASSFHADTQYF.

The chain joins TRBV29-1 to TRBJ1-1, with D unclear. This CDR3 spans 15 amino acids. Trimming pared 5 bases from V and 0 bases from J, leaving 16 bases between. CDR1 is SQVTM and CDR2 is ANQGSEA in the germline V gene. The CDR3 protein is CSVMDGVHMNTEAFF. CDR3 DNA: TGCAGCGTTATGGACGGGGTGCATATGAACACTGAAGCTTTCTTT.

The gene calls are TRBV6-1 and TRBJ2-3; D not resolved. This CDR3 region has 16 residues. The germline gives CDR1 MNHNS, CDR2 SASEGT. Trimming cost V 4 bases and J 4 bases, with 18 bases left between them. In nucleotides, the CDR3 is TGTGCCAGCAGTGCCAAACAGAGATCCGGCTCAGATACGCAGTATTTT. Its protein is CASSAKQRSGSDTQYF.

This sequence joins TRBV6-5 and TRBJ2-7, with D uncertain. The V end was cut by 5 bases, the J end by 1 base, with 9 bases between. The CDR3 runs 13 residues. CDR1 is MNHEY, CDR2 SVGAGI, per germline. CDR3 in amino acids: CASSPRVSYEQYF. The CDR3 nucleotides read TGTGCCAGCAGTCCCCGGGTATCCTACGAGCAGTACTTC.

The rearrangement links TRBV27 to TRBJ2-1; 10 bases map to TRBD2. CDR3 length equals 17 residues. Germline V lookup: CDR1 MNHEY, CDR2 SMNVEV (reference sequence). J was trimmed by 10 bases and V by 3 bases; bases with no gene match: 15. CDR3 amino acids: CASSFRSTSGTLGEQFF. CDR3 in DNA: TGTGCCAGCAGTTTCCGCTCAACTAGCGGGACTTTGGGAGAGCAGTTCTTC.

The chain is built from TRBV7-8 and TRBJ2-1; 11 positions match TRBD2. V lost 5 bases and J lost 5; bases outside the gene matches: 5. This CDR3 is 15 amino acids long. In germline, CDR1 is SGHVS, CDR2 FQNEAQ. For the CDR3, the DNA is TGTGCCAGCAGCCGCGGGACTAGCGGAAACAATGAGCAGTTCTTC. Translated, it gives CASSRGTSGNNEQFF. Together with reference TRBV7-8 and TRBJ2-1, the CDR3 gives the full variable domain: GAGVSQSPRYKVAKRGQDVALRCDPISGHVSLFWYQQALGQGPEFLTYFQNEAQLDKSGLPSDRFFAERPEGSVSTLKIQRTQQEDSAVYLCASSRGTSGNNEQFFGPGTRLTVL.

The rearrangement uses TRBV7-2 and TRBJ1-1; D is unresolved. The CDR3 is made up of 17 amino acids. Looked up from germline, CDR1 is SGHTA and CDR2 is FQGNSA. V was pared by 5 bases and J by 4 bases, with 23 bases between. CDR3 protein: CASSREVVWRKPTEAFF. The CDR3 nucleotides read TGTGCCAGCAGCAGAGAAGTTGTCTGGCGGAAACCCACTGAAGCTTTCTTT.

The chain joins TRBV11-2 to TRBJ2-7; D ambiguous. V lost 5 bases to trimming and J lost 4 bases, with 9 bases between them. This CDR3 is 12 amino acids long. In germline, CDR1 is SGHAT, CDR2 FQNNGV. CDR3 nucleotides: TGTGCCAGCAGCATGACCGGATACGAGCAGTACTTC. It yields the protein CASSMTGYEQYF.

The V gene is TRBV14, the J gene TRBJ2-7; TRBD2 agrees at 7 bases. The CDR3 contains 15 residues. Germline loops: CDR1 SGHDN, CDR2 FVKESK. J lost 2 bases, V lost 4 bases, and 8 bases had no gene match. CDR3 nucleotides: TGTGCCAGCAGCCGCATAGCGGGTTTTACCTACGAGCAGTACTTC. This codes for CASSRIAGFTYEQYF. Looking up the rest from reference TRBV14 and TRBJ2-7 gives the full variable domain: EAGVTQFPSHSVIEKGQTVTLRCDPISGHDNLYWYRRVMGKEIKFLLHFVKESKQDESGMPNNRFLAERTGGTYSTLKVQPAELEDSGVYFCASSRIAGFTYEQYFGPGTRLTVT.